The subject of this entry is one T cell receptor (beta chain). What it recognizes is unknown. The data are from a study of T cell responses to AZD1222 COVID-19 vaccine. Study observations and caveats: Spike-specific TCR breadth and depth both grew after two AZD1222 doses.

Some second doses came at about 4 weeks and others at about 12 weeks; these were pooled. The CDR3 loop spans 17 amino acids. Germline CDR1 reads SQVTM; CDR2 reads ANQGSEA. V shed 4 bases and J shed 4 bases, with 26 bases lying between them. Data came from immunoSEQ multiplex PCR; TCRdb stores just in-frame clones and leaves some out. The data hold tens of thousands of clones, with roughly 90% observed a single time. The source material was peripheral blood, sampled 28 days after the second AZD1222 dose. V is TRBV29-1 and J is TRBJ2-7; tentatively, D is TRBD2 (6 bases). This clonotype was obtained from an adult who received the AZD1222 COVID-19 vaccine. CDR3 nucleotides: TGCAGCGTTGCATCCATAGGAGGGAGTTCTCTCTATTACGAGCAGTACTTC. Its protein is CSVASIGGSSLYYEQYF.